Sequencing of this T cell receptor (beta chain) was carried out in a study of blood T cell repertoires in COVID-19. Study in general: Sites across the United States, Italy and Spain contributed samples from acute and convalescent COVID-19. In each case, the material was cDNA or gDNA derived from T cells, B-cell-depleted T cells, or PBMCs.

Original processing methods: Counts of nucleated cells, estimated from reference gene primer amplification, were obtained. Clones were read by immunoSEQ multiplex PCR, and TCRdb kept only the in-frame ones, dropping some. V and J calls and clone size are given by that table; D and trimming were obtained from the DNA. The repertoire holds a few hundred thousand clones, 88% seen once, with approximately 3.8% in the top ten. The CDR3 has 16 amino acids. V gave up 4 bases and J gave up 0 bases; unmatched junction bases: 8. Germline V lookup: CDR1 SEHNR, CDR2 FQNEAQ (reference sequence). The chain joins TRBV7-9 to TRBJ2-7, with 8 positions matching TRBD1. The sequenced sample was peripheral blood. The source of this sequence is a man in his sixties who had recovered from COVID-19. DNA for the CDR3: TGTGCCAGCAGCTCGGGACAGGAGCCGAACTCCTACGAGCAGTACTTC. This encodes CASSSGQEPNSYEQYF. Full variable domain (remainder filled in from reference TRBV7-9 and TRBJ2-7): DTGVSQNPRHKITKRGQNVTFRCDPISEHNRLYWYRQTLGQGPEFLTYFQNEAQLEKSRLLSDRFSAERPKGSFSTLEIQRTEQGDSAMYLCASSSGQEPNSYEQYFGPGTRLTVT.